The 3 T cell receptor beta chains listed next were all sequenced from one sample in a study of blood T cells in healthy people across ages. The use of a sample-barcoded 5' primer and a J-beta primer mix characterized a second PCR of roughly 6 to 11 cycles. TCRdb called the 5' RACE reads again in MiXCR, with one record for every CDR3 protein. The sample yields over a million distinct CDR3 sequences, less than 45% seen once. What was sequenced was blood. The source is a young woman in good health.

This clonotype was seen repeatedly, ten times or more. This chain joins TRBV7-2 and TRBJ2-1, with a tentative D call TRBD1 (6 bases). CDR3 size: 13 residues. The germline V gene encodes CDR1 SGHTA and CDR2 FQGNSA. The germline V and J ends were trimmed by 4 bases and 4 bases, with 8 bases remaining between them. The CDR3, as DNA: TGTGCCAGCAGCTCGACAGGTTACAATGAGCAGTTCTTC. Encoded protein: CASSSTGYNEQFF. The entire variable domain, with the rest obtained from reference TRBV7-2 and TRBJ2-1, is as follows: GAGVSQSPSNKVTEKGKDVELRCDPISGHTALYWYRQSLGQGLEFLIYFQGNSAPDKSGLPSDRFSAERTGGSVSTLTIQRTQQEDSAVYLCASSSTGYNEQFFGPGTRLTVL.

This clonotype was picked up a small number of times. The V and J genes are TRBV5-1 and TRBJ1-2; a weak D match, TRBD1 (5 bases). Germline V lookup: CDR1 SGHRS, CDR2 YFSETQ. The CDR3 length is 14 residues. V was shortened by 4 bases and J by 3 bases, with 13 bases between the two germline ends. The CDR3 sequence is CASSARDRYYGYTF. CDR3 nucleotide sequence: TGCGCCAGCAGCGCCCGGGACCGTTACTATGGCTACACCTTC.

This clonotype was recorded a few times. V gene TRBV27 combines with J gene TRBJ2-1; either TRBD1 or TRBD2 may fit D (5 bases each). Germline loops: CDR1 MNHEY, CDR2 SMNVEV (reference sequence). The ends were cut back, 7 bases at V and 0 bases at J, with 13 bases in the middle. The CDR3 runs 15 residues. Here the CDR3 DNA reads TGTGCCAGCACCGGGACGGTAAGCTCCTACAATGAGCAGTTCTTC. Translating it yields CASTGTVSSYNEQFF.